A single sample gave rise to the 17 T cell receptor beta chains below, sequenced in a study of Ad26.COV2.S vaccination and SARS-CoV-2 variants. The treatment: about 20 received Ad26.COV2.S at low or high dose, single or two shots; about 5 received placebo; per-sample allocation not given. It was on day 63 after the first vaccine or placebo injection that samples were taken. Libraries were prepared by immunoSEQ multiplex PCR; TCRdb keeps only in-frame clonotypes and omits some of them. The table lists 300,000 to 400,000 clones, around 83% of them singletons. Sequenced material: peripheral blood, taken in a trial of Ad26.COV2.S vaccine versus placebo. Receptors originate from a person between 18 and 65 years old who received the Ad26.COV2.S COVID-19 vaccine or a placebo.

This chain links TRBV7-6 with TRBJ1-4; D is perhaps TRBD1 (5 bases). V was clipped by 4 bases and J by 5 bases, with 23 bases between them. Germline CDR1 SGHVS, CDR2 FNYEAQ. This CDR3 spans 18 amino acids. The CDR3 DNA is TGTGCCAGCAGCTCCTCTTGGGGAGGGGAATTAGGGAATGAAAAACTGTTTTTT. Translating it yields CASSSSWGGELGNEKLFF.

This chain joins TRBV15 and TRBJ2-1, with a tentative D call TRBD2 (7 bases). Trimming pared 5 bases from V and 2 bases from J, leaving 16 bases between. Germline loops: CDR1 LNHNV, CDR2 YYDKDF (reference sequence). The CDR3 has 16 amino acids. The CDR3 DNA follows: TGTGCCACCAGCCCCGAGGGGGGGTCCCCCTACAATGAGCAGTTCTTC. Translated: CATSPEGGSPYNEQFF.

A single count supports this clone. This rearrangement joins TRBV30 to TRBJ2-7; 7 positions match TRBD1. CDR1 is GTSNPN and CDR2 is SVGIG in the germline V gene (reference sequence). The V segment lost 5 bases and the J segment 1 base; nucleotides outside the gene matches: 8. The CDR3 has 14 amino acids. CDR3 in DNA: TGTGCCTGGGTGGGAAGGGACAGTTCCTACGAGCAGTACTTC. It translates to CAWVGRDSSYEQYF.

The chain is built from TRBV10-2 and TRBJ2-7, with D uncertain. Germline-derived CDR1 and CDR2 are WSHSY and SAAADI. The length of the CDR3 is 14 residues. Trimming took 6 bases from V and 0 from J, leaving 12 bases between them. CDR3 in amino acids: CASRGTVLSYEQYF. The CDR3 region has the DNA TGCGCCAGCAGGGGAACAGTCCTCTCCTACGAGCAGTACTTC.

The rearrangement joins TRBV29-1 to TRBJ2-1; D is unresolved. Germline assignment: CDR1 SQVTM and CDR2 ANQGSEA. This CDR3 is built from 13 residues. The V gene lost 6 bases and the J gene lost 4 bases, with 13 bases spanning the gap. Written as DNA, the CDR3 is TGCAGCGTAGACACGGTTCCATACAATGAGCAGTTCTTC. This gives the protein CSVDTVPYNEQFF.

This clone was counted once. The chain employs TRBV9 and TRBJ1-4; TRBD1 matches 7 bases. Per germline, CDR1 SGDLS and CDR2 YYNGEE. The J segment lost 7 bases and the V segment lost 1 base, leaving 4 bases of the junction unmatched. The CDR3 covers 14 residues. The CDR3 DNA follows: TGTGCCAGCAGCGTACAAGGGGGCGGTGAAAAACTGTTTTTT. It is translated as CASSVQGGGEKLFF.

The chain joins TRBV29-1 to TRBJ2-7, with a possible D match to TRBD2 (5 bases). The CDR3 consists of 14 residues. The germline V gene has CDR1 SQVTM and CDR2 ANQGSEA. V was pared by 6 bases and J by 0 bases, with 15 bases between. The CDR3, as DNA: TGCAGCGTGGGGAGCACAGCCAGCTCCTACGAGCAGTACTTC. Translated: CSVGSTASSYEQYF.

This clone was observed a few times. The V gene is TRBV7-2, the J gene TRBJ1-1; D gene unclear. There are 15 residues in the CDR3. Germline V gives CDR1 SGHTA, CDR2 FQGNSA. Trimming removed 1 base from V and 5 bases from J, with 14 bases in between. The CDR3 reads CASSLEVQRLTEAFF. Here the CDR3 DNA reads TGTGCCAGCAGCTTAGAGGTGCAGCGTCTTACTGAAGCTTTCTTT.

This clone came up a few times. The chain couples TRBV2 to TRBJ2-7, with D perhaps matching TRBD1 (5 bases). The V gene's germline CDR1 is SNHLY and CDR2 FYNNEI. The ends were cut back, 5 bases at V and 1 base at J, with 6 bases in the middle. CDR3 length equals 12 residues. The CDR3 DNA reads as TGTGCCAGCAGTAGACAGTCCTACGAGCAGTACTTC. It encodes CASSRQSYEQYF.

CDR3: CASSQDARPELEQYF. The CDR3 bases are TGCGCCAGCAGCCAAGATGCCAGGCCCGAGCTTGAGCAGTACTTC. The rearrangement links TRBV4-1 to TRBJ2-7; D is undetermined. Trimming cost V 0 bases and J 7 bases, with 16 bases left between them. This CDR3 is 15 amino acids long. Germline V gene sequence: CDR1 MGHRA, CDR2 YSYEKL.

The chain couples TRBV4-3 to TRBJ2-2; 9 bases line up with TRBD1. The CDR3 spans 15 residues. The V and J ends lost 3 bases and 7 bases, in that order; junction bases with no gene match: 6. Germline CDR1 and CDR2: LGHNA and YSLEER. CDR3 sequence (DNA): TGCGCCAGCAGCCAGGGACAGGGAATCGGCGGGGAGCTGTTTTTT. It specifies CASSQGQGIGGELFF.

The genes are TRBV11-2 and TRBJ2-5; either TRBD1 or TRBD2 may supply D (5 bases each). The V end lost 7 bases, the J end lost 2 bases, and 14 bases lay between the germline ends. This CDR3 region has 14 residues. Germline V gene lookup returns CDR1 SGHAT and CDR2 FQNNGV. The CDR3: CASTISGTQETQYF. In nucleotides, the CDR3 is TGTGCCAGCACGATTTCCGGGACGCAAGAGACCCAGTACTTC.

The chain is built from TRBV19 and TRBJ1-4; D remains ambiguous. Trimming took off 3 bases at V and 6 bases at J, with 8 bases between the two ends. The V gene's germline CDR1 is LNHDA and CDR2 SQIVND (reference sequence). The CDR3 runs to 13 residues. The CDR3 loop is CASSIRADEKLFF. As DNA, the CDR3 is TGTGCCAGTAGTATTCGGGCAGATGAAAAACTGTTTTTT.

This clone was seen only once. V is TRBV5-6 and J is TRBJ1-2, with TRBD1 identical over 7 bases. Per germline, CDR1 SGHDT and CDR2 YYEEEE. The CDR3 runs to 14 residues. The V and J ends lost 2 bases and 3 bases, in that order; junction bases with no gene match: 4. As DNA, the CDR3 is TGTGCCAGCAGCTTATACGGGACAGACTATGGCTACACCTTC. This codes for CASSLYGTDYGYTF.

This chain links TRBV19 with TRBJ2-5; TRBD2 matches at 8 bases. The CDR3 runs to 15 residues. Germline lookup yields CDR1 LNHDA and CDR2 SQIVND (reference sequence). V lost 3 bases, J lost 9 bases, and 12 bases stayed unmatched. The CDR3: CASSIRASGWLPQYF. As DNA, the CDR3 is TGTGCCAGTAGTATTCGGGCTAGCGGGTGGCTGCCCCAGTACTTC.

This clone was counted many times. The rearrangement uses TRBV7-2 and TRBJ1-5, with TRBD1 identical over 8 bases. The CDR3 runs to 15 residues. Germline V CDR1 and CDR2: SGHTA, FQGNSA. Trimming at V came to 5 bases and at J to 7 bases, leaving 10 bases not matched to a gene. CDR3 sequence: CASSPQDRDVQPQHF. In DNA form, the CDR3 reads TGTGCCAGCAGCCCCCAGGACAGGGATGTCCAGCCCCAGCATTTT.

This clone was seen repeatedly, ten times or more. V and J are TRBV4-1 and TRBJ1-1; D not certain. V gave up 4 bases and J gave up 7 bases, with 16 bases separating them. Germline V gives CDR1 MGHRA, CDR2 YSYEKL. The CDR3 has 14 amino acids. The CDR3 DNA reads as TGCGCCAGCAGCCTTGCAGGCCCCAGCGGTGAAGCTTTCTTT. It codes for CASSLAGPSGEAFF.